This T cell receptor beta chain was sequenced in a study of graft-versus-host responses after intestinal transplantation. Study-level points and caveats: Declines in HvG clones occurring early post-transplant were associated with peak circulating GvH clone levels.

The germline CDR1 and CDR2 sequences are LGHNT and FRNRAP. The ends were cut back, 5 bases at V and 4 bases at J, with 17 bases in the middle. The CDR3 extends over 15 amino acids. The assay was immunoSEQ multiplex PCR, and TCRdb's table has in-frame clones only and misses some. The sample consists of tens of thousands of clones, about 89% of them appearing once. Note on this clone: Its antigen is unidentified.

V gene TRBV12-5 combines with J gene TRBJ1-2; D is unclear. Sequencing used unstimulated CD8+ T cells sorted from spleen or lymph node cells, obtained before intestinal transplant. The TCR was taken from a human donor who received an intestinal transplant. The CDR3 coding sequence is TGTGCTAGTGGTGGCCCCGGCGCATTCGCCTATGGCTACACCTTC. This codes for CASGGPGAFAYGYTF.